This T cell receptor beta chain emerged from a study of long-term antiretroviral therapy in people with HIV. Study-wide results and limits: Control repertoires displayed wider CDR3 length ranges than the HIV repertoires.

The CDR3 runs 17 residues. Germline assignment: CDR1 MGHRA and CDR2 YSYEKL. V lost 1 base and J lost 4, with 16 bases in between. Survey-level resolution applied to immunoSEQ assay v3.0. Per-sample sequencing targets were roughly 40,000-55,000 T-cell genomes. TCRdb's table, derived via immunoSEQ multiplex PCR, lists solely in-frame clones and lacks some. The data show just over 15,000 clones, about 80% seen once. With regard to this clone: Its antigen is not known.

The V gene is TRBV4-1, the J gene TRBJ1-4, with unresolved D. The source is a man between 35 and 55 years old with HIV. Material: unsorted PBMCs, obtained just before starting antiretroviral therapy. The CDR3 here is CASSQAYLRYLNEKLFF. The CDR3 DNA follows: TGCGCCAGCAGCCAAGCCTACTTGAGGTACCTTAATGAAAAACTGTTTTTT.